This TCR beta chain comes out of a study of blood T cell repertoires in COVID-19. Study at large: The samples span acute and convalescent COVID-19 from the United States, Italy and Spain. In each case, the material was cDNA or gDNA derived from T cells, B-cell-depleted T cells, or PBMCs.

In the study's own analysis: Amplified reference gene primers provided the basis for estimating nucleated cell counts. Some clones are missing from TCRdb's copy, which holds only in-frame ones; the method was immunoSEQ multiplex PCR. That table gives V, J and clone size, and the DNA gave D and trimming. The sample shows about 210,000 clones, 92% of them seen only once. This sequence originates from a man aged 25 to 40 with acute or convalescent COVID-19. Sequenced sample: peripheral blood.

DNA of the CDR3: TGTGCCAGCAGCCAATATCTTCGGTCGGAGACCCAGTACTTC. Amino acid sequence: CASSQYLRSETQYF. The chain uses TRBV14 and TRBJ2-5, with D hard to call. CDR1 is SGHDN and CDR2 is FVKESK in the germline V gene. V dropped 2 bases and J dropped 5 bases, with 12 bases sitting between them. This CDR3 has 14 residues.